This section outlines one T cell receptor (beta chain) sequence together with its context. At the DNA level, this CDR3 is encoded by other sequences in the same sample as well. In the authors' methods: Amplification with reference gene primers provided the estimates of nucleated cell counts. Sequenced by immunoSEQ multiplex PCR; TCRdb stores in-frame clones only, minus some. D and trimming come from the DNA, and the V and J calls and clone size come from that table. The sample contains 150,000 or so clones, around 80% of which appear only once. This entry comes from a study of blood T cell repertoires in COVID-19. On the study more broadly: Acute and convalescent COVID-19 specimens originated in the United States, Italy and Spain.

V trimming: 2 bases; J trimming: 10 bases; junction bases outside the gene matches: 1. This CDR3 is built from 13 residues. The chain carries TRBV12-3 or TRBV12-4 and TRBJ1-6, with 8 bases identical to TRBD1. The sample consisted of peripheral blood. This receptor was obtained from a human donor with acute or convalescent COVID-19. The donor label of this sample is uncertain. CDR3 nucleotide sequence: TGTGCCAGCAGTTTAACAGGGGGATCACCCCTCCACTTT. This codes for CASSLTGGSPLHF.